This entry is about one T cell receptor beta chain. What it recognizes is unknown. The data are from a study of beta chain features in type 1 diabetes. Overall study results and limits: Within each of all four CD4+ subsets, Type 1 diabetes patients had TCRB CDR3s that were moderately but significantly shorter.

Stem cell-like memory, regulatory, central memory and naive CD4+ cells were sorted via CD45RO/CCR7/CD25/CD127/CD95/CD27. Reverse transcribing all isolated RNA meant expressed TCRB transcripts were sequenced. It was found that naive, central memory and regulatory T cell samples averaged roughly 3.6 million reads. Libraries were prepared by immunoSEQ multiplex PCR; TCRdb keeps only in-frame clonotypes and omits some of them. The table shows 350,000 to 450,000 clones, with approximately 16% occurring only once. CDR1 SGHAT and CDR2 FQNNGV come from the germline V gene. The CDR3 extends over 18 amino acids. Germline trimming cut 0 bases from V and 0 bases from J; bases unmatched to any gene: 5.

The chain carries TRBV11-2 and TRBJ2-7; 13 bases are a match to TRBD2. The receptor's source is a woman in her late teens or twenties in good health. The material sequenced was naive CD4+ T cells from blood. The CDR3 DNA reads as TGTGCCAGCAGCTTAGAACTAGCGGGAGGGTTTCCCTCCTACGAGCAGTACTTC. This translates into CASSLELAGGFPSYEQYF.